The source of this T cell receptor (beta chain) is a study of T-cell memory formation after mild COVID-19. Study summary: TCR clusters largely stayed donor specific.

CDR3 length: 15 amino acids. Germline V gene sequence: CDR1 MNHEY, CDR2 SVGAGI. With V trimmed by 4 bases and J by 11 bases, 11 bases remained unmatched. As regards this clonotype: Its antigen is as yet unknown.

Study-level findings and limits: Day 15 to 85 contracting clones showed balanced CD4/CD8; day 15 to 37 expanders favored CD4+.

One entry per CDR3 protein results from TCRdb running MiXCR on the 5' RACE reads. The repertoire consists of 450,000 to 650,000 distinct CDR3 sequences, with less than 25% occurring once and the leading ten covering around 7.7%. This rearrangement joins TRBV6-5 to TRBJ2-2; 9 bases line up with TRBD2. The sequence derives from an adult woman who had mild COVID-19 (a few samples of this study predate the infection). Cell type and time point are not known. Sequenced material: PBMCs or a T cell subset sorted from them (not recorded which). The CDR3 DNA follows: TGTGCCAGCAGTTGGGCAGCGGGGGGCCGGGGAGAGCTGTTTTTT. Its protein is CASSWAAGGRGELFF.